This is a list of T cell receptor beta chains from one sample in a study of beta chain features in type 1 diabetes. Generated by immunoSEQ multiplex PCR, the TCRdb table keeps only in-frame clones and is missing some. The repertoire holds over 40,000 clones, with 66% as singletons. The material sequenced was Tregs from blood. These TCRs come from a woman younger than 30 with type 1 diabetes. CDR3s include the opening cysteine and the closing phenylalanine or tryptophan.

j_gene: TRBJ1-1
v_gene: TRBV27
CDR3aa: CASSPKPRSYTEAFF

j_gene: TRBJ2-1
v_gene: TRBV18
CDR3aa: CASSSARDNEQFF

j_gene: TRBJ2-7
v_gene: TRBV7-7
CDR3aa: CAIRQGLRPLEQYF

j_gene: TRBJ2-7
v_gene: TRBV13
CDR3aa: CASSFGNFHEQYF

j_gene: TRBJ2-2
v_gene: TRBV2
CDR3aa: CASSDPGKVAGELFF

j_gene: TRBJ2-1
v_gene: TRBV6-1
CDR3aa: CASSEVSGAGEQFF

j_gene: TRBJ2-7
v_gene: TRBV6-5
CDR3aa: CASRIAGDRGKEQYF

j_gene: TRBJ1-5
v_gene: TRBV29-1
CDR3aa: CSVADGGQPQHF

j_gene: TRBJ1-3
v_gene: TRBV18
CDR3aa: CASSPAGAAGNTIYF

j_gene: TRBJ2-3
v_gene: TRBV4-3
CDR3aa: CASSQGGQASSQGTQYF

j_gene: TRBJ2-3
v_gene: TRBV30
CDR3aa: CAWGRSSGSSTDTQYF

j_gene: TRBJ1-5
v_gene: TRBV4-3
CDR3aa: CASSQDLSQPQHF

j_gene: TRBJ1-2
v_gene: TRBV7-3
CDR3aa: CASSPNAGRGYTF

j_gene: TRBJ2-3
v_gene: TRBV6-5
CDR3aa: CASSPGTSGKDTQYF

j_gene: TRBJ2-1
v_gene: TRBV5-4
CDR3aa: CASKGGGPYSYNEQFF

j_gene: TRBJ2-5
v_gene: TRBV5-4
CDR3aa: CASSLEIAGGKETQYF

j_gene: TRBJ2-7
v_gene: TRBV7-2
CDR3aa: CASSSNSGAPEQYF

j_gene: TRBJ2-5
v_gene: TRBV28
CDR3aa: CASSSRTSGIETQYF